What follows are 8 T cell receptor beta chains derived from one specimen sequenced in a study of blood T cells in healthy people across ages. The use of a sample-barcoded 5' primer and a J-beta primer mix characterized a second PCR of about 6 to 11 cycles. MiXCR, applied by TCRdb to the 5' RACE reads, yields one record per CDR3 protein. The sample includes roughly 1.9 million distinct CDR3 sequences, 39% of them seen just once. The sample taken for sequencing was blood. These receptors were obtained from a human donor in good health.

This clonotype was seen only once. The genes are TRBV6-6 and TRBJ2-3, with D hard to call. The germline CDR1 and CDR2 sequences are MNHNY and SVGAGI (reference sequence). The CDR3 consists of 14 residues. V lost 7 bases, J lost 2 bases, and 13 bases lay in between. CDR3 loop: CASTIQRYTDTQYF. CDR3 DNA sequence: TGTGCCAGCACAATACAGCGATACACAGATACGCAGTATTTT.

This clonotype was seen more than once but under ten times. The chain recombines TRBV15 with TRBJ2-5, with D possibly matching TRBD2 (6 bases). The V end lost 1 base, the J end lost 1 base, and 10 bases lay between the germline ends. Germline values: CDR1 LNHNV, CDR2 YYDKDF (reference sequence). This CDR3 is 15 amino acids long. The CDR3 bases are TGTGCCACCAGCAGAGGCAGCGGGTCCCAAGAGACCCAGTACTTC. Encoded protein: CATSRGSGSQETQYF.

This clonotype was counted only a few times. The V gene is TRBV12-3 or TRBV12-4, the J gene TRBJ2-6; 9 positions match TRBD1. V gave up 2 bases and J gave up 0 bases; unmatched junction bases: 8. The CDR3 runs to 19 residues. CDR3 sequence (DNA): TGTGCCAGCAGTTTAAATTACAGGGGGCCGAGCTCTGGGGCCAACGTCCTGACTTTC. Its protein is CASSLNYRGPSSGANVLTF.

This clonotype came up a few times. The chain couples TRBV7-9 to TRBJ1-2; 10 positions match TRBD1. The length of the CDR3 is 16 residues. Trimming took 5 bases from V and 3 from J; bases not matched to a gene: 9. Germline values: CDR1 SEHNR, CDR2 FQNEAQ (reference sequence). The CDR3 is CASSHPGTGVDYGYTF. In DNA, the CDR3 is TGTGCCAGCAGCCATCCCGGGACAGGGGTCGACTATGGCTACACCTTC.

The rearrangement joins TRBV5-1 to TRBJ2-5; unclear D gene. The CDR3 is 14 amino acids. V was trimmed by 4 bases and J by 2 bases, leaving 12 bases between them. Germline V gene data show CDR1 as SGHRS and CDR2 as YFSETQ. CDR3 DNA: TGCGCCAGCAGCCGATGGGGTAATCAAGAGACCCAGTACTTC. This sequence encodes CASSRWGNQETQYF.

The chain is built from TRBV20-1 and TRBJ1-2, with D perhaps matching TRBD1 (6 bases). This CDR3 is built from 15 residues. Deletions cut 0 bases from V and 4 bases from J, with 15 bases between. Germline loops: CDR1 DFQATT, CDR2 SNEGSKA (reference sequence). CDR3 loop: CSARDITRGPYGYTF. CDR3 bases: TGCAGTGCTAGAGATATCACCAGGGGTCCCTATGGCTACACCTTC.

The table lists this clonotype with many counts. The germline gene is not matched at one end of the junction; a read error may be the cause. The chain uses TRBV5-1 and TRBJ2-6; D ambiguous. Germline CDR1 is SGHRS and CDR2 is YFSETQ. This CDR3 has 14 amino acids. The chain's CDR3 is CASSLDSGANVLTF. The CDR3 DNA sequence: TGTGCCAGCAGCTTAGACTCTGGGGCCAACGTCCTGACTTTC. Drawing the rest from reference TRBV5-1 and TRBJ2-6, the complete variable domain is KAGVTQTPRYLIKTRGQQVTLSCSPISGHRSVSWYQQTPGQGLQFLFEYFSETQRNKGNFPGRFSGRQFSNSRSEMNVSTLELGDSALYLCASSLDSGANVLTFGAGSRLTVL.

The rearrangement joins TRBV3-1 to TRBJ2-5; 9 positions match TRBD2. J lost 4 bases, V lost 1 base, and 7 bases had no gene match. Looked up from germline, CDR1 is LGHDT and CDR2 is YNNKEL (reference sequence). There are 16 residues in the CDR3. The CDR3, as DNA: TGTGCCAGCAGCCAAGTTTGGACTAGCGTTGGAGAGACCCAGTACTTC. Translation: CASSQVWTSVGETQYF.